This T cell receptor (beta chain) was captured by sequencing in a study of shared clonotypes between healthy human individuals. Regarding this clone: Antigen unknown.

Every immunoSEQ plate was one replicate of a subset's evenly spread DNA. About 30,000 T cell genomes, or approximately 0.2 ug DNA, went into the sorted-subset replicate PCRs. Clones were read by immunoSEQ multiplex PCR, and TCRdb kept only the in-frame ones, dropping some. Of 2 million to 2.5 million clones detected, approximately 96% appear once; the ten largest clones hold about 0.13%. Findings and limits, study-wide: Larger estimated richness was generally recorded for naive subsets relative to memory subsets.

The sequencing sample was made of naive CD4+ T cells sorted from blood. Subset here: CD45RA+ positively selected. The receptor was isolated from a man aged 18 to 29 in good health.

In DNA form, the CDR3 reads TGTGCCAGCAGCTTGGGGGCGCGGACAGACGAGCAGTACTTC. Translating it yields CASSLGARTDEQYF. The V call is TRBV5-4, the J call TRBJ2-7, with a possible D match to TRBD1 (6 bases). CDR3 size: 14 residues. The V end lost 0 bases, the J end lost 5 bases, and 12 bases lay between the germline ends. Per germline, CDR1 SGHNT and CDR2 YYREEE (reference sequence).